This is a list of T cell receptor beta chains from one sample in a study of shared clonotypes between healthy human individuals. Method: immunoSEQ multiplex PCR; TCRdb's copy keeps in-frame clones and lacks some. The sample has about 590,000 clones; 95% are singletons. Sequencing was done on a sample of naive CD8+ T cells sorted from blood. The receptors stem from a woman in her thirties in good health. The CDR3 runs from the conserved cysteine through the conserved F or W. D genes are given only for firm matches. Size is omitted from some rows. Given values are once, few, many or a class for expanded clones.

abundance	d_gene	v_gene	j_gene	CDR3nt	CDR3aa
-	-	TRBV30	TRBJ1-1	TGTGCCTGGAGTCCCTTCAGGGGTGCCACTGAAGCTTTCTTT	CAWSPFRGATEAFF
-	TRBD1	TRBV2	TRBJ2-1	TGTGCCAGCACCTATACAGGGGATATATCCTACAATGAGCAGTTCTTC	CASTYTGDISYNEQFF
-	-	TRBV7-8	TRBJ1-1	TGTGCCAGCAGCTTGAGGACCCATTCAAGGTCTGCTGAAGCTTTCTTT	CASSLRTHSRSAEAFF
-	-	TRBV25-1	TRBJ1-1	TGTGCCAGCAGTGAAGTGAGTGAAGCTTTCTTT	CASSEVSEAFF
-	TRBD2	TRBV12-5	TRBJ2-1	TGTGCTAGTGGTCCCCGGACTAGCGGGAGGGACTCCTACAATGAGCAGTTCTTC	CASGPRTSGRDSYNEQFF
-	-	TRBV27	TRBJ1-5	TGTGCCACCACCCCAGGGACGGGTCAGCCCCAGCATTTT	CATTPGTGQPQHF
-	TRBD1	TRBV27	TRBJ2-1	TGTGCCAGCAGTTCCCGGGACAGGGGGAAGAGCTCCTACAATGAGCAGTTCTTC	CASSSRDRGKSSYNEQFF
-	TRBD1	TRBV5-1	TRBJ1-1	TGCGCCAGCAGCTTGGCCACCAGGGGGGTAAACACTGAAGCTTTCTTT	CASSLATRGVNTEAFF
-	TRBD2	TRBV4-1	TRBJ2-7	TGCGCCAGCAGCCAAGTGGACAGCGGGGGGTACGAGCAGTACTTC	CASSQVDSGGYEQYF
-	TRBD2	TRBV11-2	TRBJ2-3	TGTGCCAGCAGCCCTCTTAGCGGGCCCATCACAGATACGCAGTATTTT	CASSPLSGPITDTQYF
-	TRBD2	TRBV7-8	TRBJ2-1	TGTGCCAGCAGTGCGTACCGGACGGGGGGTCCCTACAATGAGCAGTTCTTC	CASSAYRTGGPYNEQFF
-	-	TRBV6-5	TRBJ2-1	TGTGCCAGCAGTTACGCGATCGGAGGGCCGTACAATGAGCAGTTCTTC	CASSYAIGGPYNEQFF
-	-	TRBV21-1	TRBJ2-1	TGTGCCAGCCCAAATCCTCCTCGTGGACTAGCGGGATTAAACAATGAGCAGTTCTTC	CASPNPPRGLAGLNNEQFF
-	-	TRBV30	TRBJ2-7	TGTGCCTGGAGTGTGGGTGGCTACGAGCAGTACTTC	CAWSVGGYEQYF
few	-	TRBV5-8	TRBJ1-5	TGTGCCAGCAGCTGGAACCTCAGGGACGGCAATCAGCCCCAGCATTTT	CASSWNLRDGNQPQHF
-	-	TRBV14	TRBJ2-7	TGTGCCAGCAGCCCAGAAGCAGGGAGCTACGAGCAGTACTTC	CASSPEAGSYEQYF
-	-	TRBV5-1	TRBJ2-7	TGCGCCAGCAGCTCCCGGTACGAGCAGTACTTC	CASSSRYEQYF
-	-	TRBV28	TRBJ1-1	TGTGCCAGCAGTTTAGCTAACACTGAAGCTTTCTTT	CASSLANTEAFF
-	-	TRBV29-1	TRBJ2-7	TGCAGCGTTGAAGCACCTCCGTTAAAGGTTGCAGGGTTC	CSVEAPPLKVAGF
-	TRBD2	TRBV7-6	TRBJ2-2	TGTGCCAGCAGCTTATCTACTAGCGGGAGGATCCCCGGGGAGCTGTTTTTT	CASSLSTSGRIPGELFF
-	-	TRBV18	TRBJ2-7	TGTGCCAGCTCACCAGAGGTCCCCTCGGGCCGTTCCTACGAGCAGTACTTC	CASSPEVPSGRSYEQYF
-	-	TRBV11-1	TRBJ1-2	TGTGCCAGCAGCCTAACCCGCAGCACTAACTATGGCTACACCTTC	CASSLTRSTNYGYTF
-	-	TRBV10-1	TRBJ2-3	TGCGCCAGCAGTGAGGGGTCGGAAGGATGGGAAACAGATACGCAGTATTTT	CASSEGSEGWETDTQYF
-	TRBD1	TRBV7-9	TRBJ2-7	TGTGCCAGCAGCTTCTCCGGGACAGGCGAGCAGTACTTC	CASSFSGTGEQYF
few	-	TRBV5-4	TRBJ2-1	TGTGCCAGCAGCCAGATCAATGAGCAGTTCTTC	CASSQINEQFF
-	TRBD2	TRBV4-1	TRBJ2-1	TGCGCCAGCAGCCTTACCGCTAGCGGCGGGAGCTCCTACAATGAGCAGTTCTTC	CASSLTASGGSSYNEQFF
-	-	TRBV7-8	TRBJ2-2	TGTGCCAGCAGCTTAGCGCTTAAGACCGGGGAGCTGTTTTTT	CASSLALKTGELFF
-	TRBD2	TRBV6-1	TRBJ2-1	TGTGCCAGTGTAGCGGGAGGGGTCAATGAGCAGTTCTTC	CASVAGGVNEQFF
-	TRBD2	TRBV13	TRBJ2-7	TGTGCCAGCAGCTTAGAGGGCGGGAGGTACGAGCAGTACTTC	CASSLEGGRYEQYF
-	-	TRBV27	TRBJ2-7	TGTGCCAGCAGTTTATTCGGGGGGCTCAACGAGCAGTACTTC	CASSLFGGLNEQYF
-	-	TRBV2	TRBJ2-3	TGTGCCAGCAGTGAATACGGGGGCAGAAGCACAGATACGCAGTATTTT	CASSEYGGRSTDTQYF
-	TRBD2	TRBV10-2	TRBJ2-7	TGCGCCAAAGTAGCGGGAGAAGAATGGGTGTACGAGCAGTACTTC	CAKVAGEEWVYEQYF
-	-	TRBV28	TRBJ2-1	TGTGCCAGCAGTTCTCTGGGGGGGGCTAGCGGATACAATGAGCAGTTCTTC	CASSSLGGASGYNEQFF
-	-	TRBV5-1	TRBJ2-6	TGCGCCAGCAGCTTGAGGCAAGTTGGCTCCGGGGCCAACGTCCTGACTTTC	CASSLRQVGSGANVLTF
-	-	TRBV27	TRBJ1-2	TGTGCCAGCAGTTCCTCAGGGTTCAGCTATGGCTACACCTTC	CASSSSGFSYGYTF
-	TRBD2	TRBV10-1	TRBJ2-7	TGCGCCAGCAGTGACGGACTAGCCACCTACTACGAGCAGTACTTC	CASSDGLATYYEQYF
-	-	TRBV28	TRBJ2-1	TGTGCCAGCAGTTTTGGGAGCGGAGCCAACAATGAGCAGTTCTTC	CASSFGSGANNEQFF
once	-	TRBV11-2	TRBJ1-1	TGTGCCAGCAGCACCACCGGGGCCCCCATGAACACTGAAGCTTTCTTT	CASSTTGAPMNTEAFF
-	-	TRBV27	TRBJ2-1	TGTGCCAGCAGTTATCTCCCACGGGACACAACCTACAATGAGCAGTTCTTC	CASSYLPRDTTYNEQFF
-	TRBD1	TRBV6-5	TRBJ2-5	TGTGCCAGCACGGAAGACAGGGGAGAGACCCAGTACTTC	CASTEDRGETQYF
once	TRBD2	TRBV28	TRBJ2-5	TGTGCCAGCAGTCCCCCGGGCGGGGGGCCCGGGGAGACCCAGTACTTC	CASSPPGGGPGETQYF
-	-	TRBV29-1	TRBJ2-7	TGCAGCGTTGAAGGTGGCAGGGAGAGTTCCTACGAGCAGTACTTC	CSVEGGRESSYEQYF
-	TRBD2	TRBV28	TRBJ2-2	TGTGCCAGCAGTATACTAGCGGGAGGAACCGGGGAGCTGTTTTTT	CASSILAGGTGELFF
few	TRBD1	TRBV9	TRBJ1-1	TGTGCCAGCAGCCCAGGGACAGTTGAAGCTTTCTTT	CASSPGTVEAFF
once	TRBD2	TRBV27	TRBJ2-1	TGTGCCAGCAGCTCGAAGACTAGCGGGATTTCCTACAATGAGCAGTTCTTC	CASSSKTSGISYNEQFF
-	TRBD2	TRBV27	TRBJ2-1	TGTGCCAGCAGTTACGGGACTAGCGGGAGGGGGAATGAGCAGTTCTTC	CASSYGTSGRGNEQFF
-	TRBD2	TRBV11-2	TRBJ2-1	TGTGCCAGCAGCTTTGGTAGCGGGAGGGATGAGCAGTTCTTC	CASSFGSGRDEQFF
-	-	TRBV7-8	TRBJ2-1	TGTGCCAGCAGCTCCCGGGACACCCTCTACAATGAGCAGTTCTTC	CASSSRDTLYNEQFF
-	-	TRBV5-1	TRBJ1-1	TGCGCCAGCAGCTTGGTCGACCCGAACACTGAAGCTTTCTTT	CASSLVDPNTEAFF
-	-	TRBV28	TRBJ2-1	TGTGCCACCCAACCGGACCCCACCAATGAGCAGTTCTTC	CATQPDPTNEQFF
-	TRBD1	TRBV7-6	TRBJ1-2	TGTGCCAGCAGCCCAGGGGGGACCTATGGCTACACCTTC	CASSPGGTYGYTF
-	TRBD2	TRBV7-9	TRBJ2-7	TGTGCCAGCAGCTTACGGACTAGCGGATCCTACGAGCAGTACTTC	CASSLRTSGSYEQYF
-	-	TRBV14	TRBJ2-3	TGTGCCAGCAGCCAATCAGGATACACAGATACGCAGTATTTT	CASSQSGYTDTQYF
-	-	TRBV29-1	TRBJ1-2	TGCAGCGTTGATTGGGGTAGGGGCTATGGCTACACCTTC	CSVDWGRGYGYTF
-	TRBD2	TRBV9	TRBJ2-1	TGTGCCAGCAGCGCCGTACTAGCGGGAGTTTCCTACAATGAGCAGTTCTTC	CASSAVLAGVSYNEQFF
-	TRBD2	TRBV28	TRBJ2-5	TGTGCCAGCAGTTACCGGACTAGCGGGGTTCAAGAGACCCAGTACTTC	CASSYRTSGVQETQYF
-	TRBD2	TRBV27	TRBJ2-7	TGTGCCAGCAGCTCACCGGGACTAGCGGGAGCCTACGAGCAGTACTTC	CASSSPGLAGAYEQYF
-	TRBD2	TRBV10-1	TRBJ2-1	TGCGCCAGCAGTGAGGGGACTAGCGACCGCGAGCAGTTCTTC	CASSEGTSDREQFF
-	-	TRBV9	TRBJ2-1	TGTGCCAGCAGCGTAGGAGGGTCCAATGAGCAGTTCTTC	CASSVGGSNEQFF